This TCR beta chain was documented in a study of blood T cells in healthy people across ages. General study points: Relative to aged donors, long-lived donors carried more naive CD4+ cells and displayed higher diversity. Older age went with lower TCR beta diversity per million T cells, in a roughly linear way.

The CDR3 loop spans 13 amino acids. The V and J ends lost 4 bases and 3 bases, in that order; junction bases with no gene match: 3. CDR1 is SGHRS and CDR2 is YFSETQ in the germline V gene. Through a sample-barcoded 5' primer and a J-beta primer mix, a second PCR was run for roughly 7 to 12 cycles. TCRdb analysed the 5' RACE reads with MiXCR anew, one entry per CDR3 protein. The table shows about 720,000 distinct CDR3 sequences, with about a fifth occurring only once. In its sample, this clonotype was seen many times. Its target is not known. The chain links TRBV5-1 to TRBJ1-2, with TRBD1 matching over 7 bases. Specimen: blood. The source is a man aged 65-85 years in good health. CDR3 in amino acids: CASSGQADYGYTF. CDR3 sequence (DNA): TGCGCCAGCAGCGGACAGGCCGACTATGGCTACACCTTC.